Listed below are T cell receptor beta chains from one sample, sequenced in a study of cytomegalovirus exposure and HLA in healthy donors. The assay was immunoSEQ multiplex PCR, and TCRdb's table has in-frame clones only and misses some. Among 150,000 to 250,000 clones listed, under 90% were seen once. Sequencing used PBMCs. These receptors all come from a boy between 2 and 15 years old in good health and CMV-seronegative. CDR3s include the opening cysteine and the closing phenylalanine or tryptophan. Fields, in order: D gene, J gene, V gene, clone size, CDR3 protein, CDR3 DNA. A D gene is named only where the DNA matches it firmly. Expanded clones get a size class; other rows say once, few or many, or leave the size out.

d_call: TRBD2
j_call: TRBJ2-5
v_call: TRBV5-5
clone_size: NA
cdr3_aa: CASYSSRGVGETQYF
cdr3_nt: TGTGCCAGCTACTCTTCCCGGGGGGTTGGGGAGACCCAGTACTTC

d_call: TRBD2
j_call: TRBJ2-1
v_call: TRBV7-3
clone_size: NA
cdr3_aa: CASSQGASGGADEQFF
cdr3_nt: TGTGCCAGCAGCCAAGGGGCTAGCGGGGGGGCCGATGAGCAGTTCTTC

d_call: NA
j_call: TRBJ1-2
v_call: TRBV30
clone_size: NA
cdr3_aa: CAWRRAGWSYGYTF
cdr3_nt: TGTGCCTGGAGAAGGGCGGGCTGGAGCTATGGCTACACCTTC

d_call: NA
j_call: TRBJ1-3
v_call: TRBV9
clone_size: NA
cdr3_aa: CASSSSAAAGGNTIYF
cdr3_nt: TGTGCCAGCAGCAGCTCGGCAGCCGCGGGTGGAAACACCATATATTTT

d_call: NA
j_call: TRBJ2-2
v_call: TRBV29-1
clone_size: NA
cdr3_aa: CSVRRVGELFF
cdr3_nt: TGCAGCGTTCGACGGGTCGGGGAGCTGTTTTTT

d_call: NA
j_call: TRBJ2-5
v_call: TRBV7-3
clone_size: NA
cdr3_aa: CASSSGSQETQYF
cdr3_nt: TGTGCCAGCAGCTCCGGGAGCCAAGAGACCCAGTACTTC

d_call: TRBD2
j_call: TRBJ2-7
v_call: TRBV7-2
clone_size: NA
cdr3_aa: CASSVRAGRASYEQYF
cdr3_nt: TGTGCCAGCAGCGTCCGAGCGGGGCGCGCCTCCTACGAGCAGTACTTC

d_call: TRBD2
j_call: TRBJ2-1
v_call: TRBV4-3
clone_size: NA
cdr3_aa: CASSQLASGERFF
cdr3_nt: TGCGCCAGCAGCCAACTAGCTAGCGGGGAGCGGTTCTTC

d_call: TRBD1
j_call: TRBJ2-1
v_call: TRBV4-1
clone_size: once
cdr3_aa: CASSHPQGDEQFF
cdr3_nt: TGCGCCAGCAGCCATCCCCAGGGGGATGAGCAGTTCTTC

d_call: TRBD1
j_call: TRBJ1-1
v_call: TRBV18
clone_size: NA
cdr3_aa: CASSLLDRDKAFF
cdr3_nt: TGTGCCAGCTCGCTACTCGACAGGGATAAAGCTTTCTTT

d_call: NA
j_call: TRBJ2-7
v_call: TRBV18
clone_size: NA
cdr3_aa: CASSLPDRYEQYF
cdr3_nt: TGTGCCAGCTCACTACCGGACAGATACGAGCAGTACTTC

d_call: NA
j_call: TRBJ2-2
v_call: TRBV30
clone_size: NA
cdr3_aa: CAYHETGELFF
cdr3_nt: TGTGCCTATCACGAGACCGGGGAGCTGTTTTTT

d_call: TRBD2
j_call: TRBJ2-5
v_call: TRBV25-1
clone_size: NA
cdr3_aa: CASSVAGDETQYF
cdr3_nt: TGTGCCAGCAGTGTAGCGGGGGATGAGACCCAGTACTTC

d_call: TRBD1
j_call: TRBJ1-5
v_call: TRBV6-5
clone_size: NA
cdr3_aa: CASYGTGVGNQPQHF
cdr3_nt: TGTGCCAGCTATGGAACAGGGGTGGGCAATCAGCCCCAGCATTTT

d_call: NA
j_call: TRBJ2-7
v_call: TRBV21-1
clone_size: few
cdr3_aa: CASSKVGPGSGYEQYF
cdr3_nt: NA

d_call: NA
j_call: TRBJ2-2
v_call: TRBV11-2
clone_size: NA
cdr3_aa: CASSLDLSNTGELFF
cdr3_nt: TGTGCCAGCAGCTTAGATCTATCTAACACCGGGGAGCTGTTTTTT

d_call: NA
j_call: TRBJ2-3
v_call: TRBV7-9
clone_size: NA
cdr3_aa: CASSLARAGTDTQYF
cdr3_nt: TGTGCCAGCAGCTTAGCGAGGGCGGGCACAGATACGCAGTATTTT

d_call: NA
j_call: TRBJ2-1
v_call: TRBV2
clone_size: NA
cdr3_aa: CASSELGGPYNEQFF
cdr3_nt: TGTGCCAGCAGTGAATTGGGGGGGCCCTACAATGAGCAGTTCTTC

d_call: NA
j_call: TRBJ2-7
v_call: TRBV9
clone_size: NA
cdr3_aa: CASAPGPKGEQYF
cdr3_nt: TGTGCCAGCGCCCCAGGGCCGAAGGGCGAGCAGTACTTC

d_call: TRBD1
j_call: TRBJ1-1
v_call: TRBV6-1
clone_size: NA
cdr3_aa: CASSRGATEAFF
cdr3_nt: TGTGCCAGCAGCAGGGGGGCAACTGAAGCTTTCTTT

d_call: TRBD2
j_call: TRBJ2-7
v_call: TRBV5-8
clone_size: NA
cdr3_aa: CASSFQPTSGGSYEQYF
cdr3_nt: TGTGCCAGCAGCTTTCAACCCACTAGCGGGGGTTCCTACGAGCAGTACTTC

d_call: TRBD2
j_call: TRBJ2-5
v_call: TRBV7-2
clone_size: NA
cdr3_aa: CASSLRAGGIETQYF
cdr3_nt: TGTGCCAGCAGCCTCCGAGCGGGGGGGATAGAGACCCAGTACTTC

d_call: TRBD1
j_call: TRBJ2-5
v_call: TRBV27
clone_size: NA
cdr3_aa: CASSLTGKETQYF
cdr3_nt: TGTGCCAGCAGTTTGACAGGGAAAGAGACCCAGTACTTC

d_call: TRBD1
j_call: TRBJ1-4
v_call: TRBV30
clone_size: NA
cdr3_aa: CAWSVRPGGGEKLFF
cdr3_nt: TGTGCCTGGAGTGTAAGGCCAGGGGGTGGGGAAAAACTGTTTTTT

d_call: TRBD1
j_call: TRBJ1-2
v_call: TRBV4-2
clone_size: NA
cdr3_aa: CASSARGPTGLTRYTF
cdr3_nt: TGTGCCAGCAGCGCAAGGGGCCCGACAGGGTTGACCCGCTACACCTTC

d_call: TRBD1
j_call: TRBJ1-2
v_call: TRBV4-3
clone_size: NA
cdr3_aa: CASSQDETGGNYGYTF
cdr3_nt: TGCGCCAGCAGCCAAGATGAGACAGGGGGTAACTATGGCTACACCTTC

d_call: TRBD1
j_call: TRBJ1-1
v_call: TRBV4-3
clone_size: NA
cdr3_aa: CASITPGQVGANTEAFF
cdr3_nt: TGCGCCAGCATCACCCCCGGACAGGTCGGGGCAAACACTGAAGCTTTCTTT

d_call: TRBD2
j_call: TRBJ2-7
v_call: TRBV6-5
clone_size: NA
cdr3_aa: CASSPAGGGYEQYF
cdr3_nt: TGTGCCAGCAGTCCCGCGGGGGGTGGCTACGAGCAGTACTTC

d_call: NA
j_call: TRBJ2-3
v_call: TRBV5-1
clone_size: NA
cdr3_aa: CASSGGGTSTDTQYF
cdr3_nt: TGCGCCAGCAGCGGCGGAGGCACTAGCACAGATACGCAGTATTTT

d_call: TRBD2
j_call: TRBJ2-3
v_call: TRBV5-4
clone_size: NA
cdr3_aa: CASSFSGGGSEQYF
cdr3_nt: TGTGCCAGCAGCTTTAGCGGGGGGGGTTCGGAGCAGTATTTT

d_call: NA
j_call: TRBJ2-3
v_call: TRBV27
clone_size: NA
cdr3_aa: CASSARTPQRTDTQYF
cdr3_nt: TGTGCCAGCAGTGCCCGTACTCCTCAACGCACAGATACGCAGTATTTT

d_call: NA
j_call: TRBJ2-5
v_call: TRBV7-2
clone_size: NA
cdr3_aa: CASSPAVDQYF
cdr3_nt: TGTGCCAGCAGCCCTGCTGTAGACCAGTACTTC

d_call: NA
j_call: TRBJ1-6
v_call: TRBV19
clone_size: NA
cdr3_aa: CASHDSLNSPLHF
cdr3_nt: TGTGCCAGCCACGACAGCTTAAATTCACCCCTCCACTTT

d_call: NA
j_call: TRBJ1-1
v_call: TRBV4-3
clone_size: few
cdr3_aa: CASSRMGGSTEAFF
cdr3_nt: TGCGCCAGCAGCCGCATGGGGGGAAGCACTGAAGCTTTCTTT

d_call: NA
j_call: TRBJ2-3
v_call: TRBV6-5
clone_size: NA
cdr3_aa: CASSSRSGRDTQYF
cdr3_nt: TGTGCCAGCAGTTCCCGATCTGGGAGAGATACGCAGTATTTT

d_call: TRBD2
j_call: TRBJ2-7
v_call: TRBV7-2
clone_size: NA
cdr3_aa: CASSPGLAGYYEQYF
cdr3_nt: TGTGCCAGCAGCCCCGGACTAGCGGGGTACTACGAGCAGTACTTC

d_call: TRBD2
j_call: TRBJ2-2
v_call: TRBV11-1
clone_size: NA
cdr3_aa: CASSFSGGADTGELFF
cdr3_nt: TGTGCCAGCAGCTTTAGCGGGGGGGCCGACACCGGGGAGCTGTTTTTT

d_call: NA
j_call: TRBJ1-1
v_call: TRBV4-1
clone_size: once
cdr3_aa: CASSGNRVGNTEAFF
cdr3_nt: TGCGCCAGCAGCGGGAACAGGGTGGGGAACACTGAAGCTTTCTTT

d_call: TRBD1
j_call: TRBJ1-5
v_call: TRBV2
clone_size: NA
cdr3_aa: CASSLRRSQGEPQHF
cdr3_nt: TGTGCCAGCAGCCTAAGGAGGTCCCAGGGGGAGCCCCAGCATTTT

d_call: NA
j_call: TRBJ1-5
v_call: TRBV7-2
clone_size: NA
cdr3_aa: CASSLTGFSNQPQHF
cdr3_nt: TGTGCCAGCAGCCTCACAGGGTTTAGCAATCAGCCCCAGCATTTT

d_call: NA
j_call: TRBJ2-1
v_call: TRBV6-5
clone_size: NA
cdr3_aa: CASRRQRNNNEQFF
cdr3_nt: TGTGCCAGCCGGAGACAGCGAAATAACAATGAGCAGTTCTTC

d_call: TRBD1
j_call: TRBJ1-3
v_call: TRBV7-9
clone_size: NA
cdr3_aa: CASSPLGQGPGNTIYF
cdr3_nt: TGTGCCAGCAGCCCGCTAGGACAGGGACCTGGAAACACCATATATTTT

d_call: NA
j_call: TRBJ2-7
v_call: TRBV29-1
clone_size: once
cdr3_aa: CSVAGPGGYEQYF
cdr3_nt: TGCAGCGTTGCAGGCCCCGGAGGGTACGAGCAGTACTTC

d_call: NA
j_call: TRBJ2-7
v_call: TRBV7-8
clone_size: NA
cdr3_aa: CASSFSYRGSSYEQYF
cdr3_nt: TGTGCCAGCAGCTTCTCTTACCGTGGGAGCTCCTACGAGCAGTACTTC

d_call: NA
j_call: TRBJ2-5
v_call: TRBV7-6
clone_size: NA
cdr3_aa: CASTSVDSEVTQYF
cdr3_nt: TGTGCCAGCACCTCCGTGGACAGTGAGGTCACCCAGTACTTC